This T cell receptor beta chain was captured by sequencing in a study of CXCR3-negative and CXCR3-positive naive CD8 T cells. CDR3 length: 14 residues. Germline-derived CDR1 and CDR2 are SGHRS and YFSETQ. Per CD8+ T cell subset, triplicate sorts of 300,000 cells each were done. Those CD8+ T cells considered naive were CD45RO-CCR7+CD27+CD95-. Libraries of TRB cDNA were made by 5' RACE and carried UMIs. TCRdb processed the 5' RACE reads again and assigns one entry to each CDR3 protein, with no DNA. The sample has 75,000 to 100,000 distinct CDR3 sequences, and its top ten clones hold about 1%. Whole-study results and caveats: Comparison of naive cells showed more hydrophobic TRB CDR3s in CXCR3-positive than in CXCR3-negative naive cells. Naive CXCR3-positive and CXCR3-negative cells shared TRBV-TRBJ usage; memory cells diverged. Memory CD8+ cells showed much lower diversity, while both naive subsets displayed comparably high diversity.

Worth noting for this clonotype: As yet, its antigen is unknown.

The chain recombines TRBV5-1 with TRBJ2-7; TCRdb picks TRBD1, but there is no DNA to check that call. The clonotype was recovered from a human donor in good health. Some clones in this sample may be carry-over from other donors' samples. The material sequenced was naive CXCR3+ CD8+ T cells from blood. Documented subset: CD45RO-CCR7+CD27+CD95- naive CD8+ T cells expressing CXCR3 (TNR3+). CDR3 sequence: CASSTRQGAHEQYF.